The 17 T cell receptor beta chains below come from one sample, sequenced in a study of T cell clonality in common variable immunodeficiency. The data were produced by immunoSEQ multiplex PCR, yet TCRdb's version contains in-frame clones alone and is incomplete. Found here are more than 35,000 clones, no singletons; the ten largest cover roughly 3%. Sequencing was performed on peripheral blood mononuclear cells. The receptors here all came from a person aged 18 to 69 in good health.

The sample holds many counts of this clone. The read terminates 3 residues before the CDR3 end, so the remaining end is supplied by the germline J gene. The V gene is TRBV5-1, the J gene TRBJ2-5; D gene ambiguous. Per the germline V gene, CDR1 is SGHRS and CDR2 is YFSETQ. CDR3 length: 16 residues. Trimming cost V 0 bases and J 2 bases, with 14 bases left between them. The CDR3 sequence is CASSLGSLGVQETQYF. The sequenced part of the CDR3 DNA is TGCGCCAGCAGCTTGGGTAGTCTAGGTGTACAAGAGACC.

Many counts were recorded for this clone. Incomplete CDR3 DNA: TGCGCCAGCAGCTTGACCGCAGGGCTCTCCGAG. Translation: CASSLTAGLSE. The full CDR3 protein reads CASSLTAGLSEQYF. This chain connects TRBV5-1 to TRBJ2-7, with a tentative D call TRBD1 (5 bases). The CDR3 end falls 3 residues outside the read, so it is completed with the germline J gene. Germline-derived CDR1 and CDR2 are SGHRS and YFSETQ. This CDR3 contains 14 residues. The ends were cut back, 1 base at V and 6 bases at J, with 14 bases in the middle.

The sample holds many counts of this clone. The read ends 3 residues shy of where the CDR3 ends; the end is completed using the germline J gene. The rearrangement uses TRBV12-3 or TRBV12-4 and TRBJ1-5, with D uncertain. V gave up 4 bases and J gave up 6 bases, with 7 bases separating them. The CDR3 runs to 12 residues. The CDR3 sequence: CASSSTRQPQHF. The part of the CDR3 DNA that was read is TGTGCCAGCAGTTCCACGCGTCAGCCC.

At least ten counts were recorded for this clone. The read comes to an end 3 residues before the CDR3 does, leaving the germline J gene to fill in the end. The J gene is TRBJ2-3, the V gene TRBV12-3 or TRBV12-4, with TRBD2 identical over 11 bases. V gave up 2 bases and J gave up 3 bases; unmatched junction bases: 4. The CDR3 has 16 residues. The CDR3 bases that were read are TGTGCCAGCAGTTTACCGGGACTAGCGGTGACAGATACG. It encodes CASSLPGLAVTDT. The CDR3 in its entirety is CASSLPGLAVTDTQYF.

The sample holds many counts of this clone. Coverage ceases 3 residues before the CDR3 finishes, and the germline J gene fills in the end. This chain links TRBV4-1 with TRBJ2-3; D is unclear. The CDR3 extends over 15 amino acids. Germline V gene sequence: CDR1 MGHRA, CDR2 YSYEKL. V lost 0 bases and J lost 4, with 11 bases in between. CDR3 DNA, as far as it was read: TGCGCCAGCAGCCAAGAGGTCCTAGTCGCAGATACG. It translates to CASSQEVLVADT. The whole CDR3 protein is CASSQEVLVADTQYF.

The sample holds many counts of this clone. CDR3 DNA (partial): TGTGCCAGCAACGGACTAGGAGACTTCAATGAG. Its translation: CASNGLGDFNE. The CDR3 as a whole reads CASNGLGDFNEQFF. The V call is TRBV28, the J call TRBJ2-1, with TRBD2 identical over 7 bases. The read terminates 3 residues ahead of where the CDR3 ends, so the germline J gene completes it. V dropped 7 bases and J dropped 6; count of bases not matched to a gene: 9. This CDR3 spans 14 amino acids. Germline-derived CDR1 and CDR2 are MDHEN and SYDVKM.

This clone was observed many times. The CDR3 extends 3 residues past the end of the read, so its final part is completed from the germline J gene. This chain joins TRBV27 and TRBJ2-3; 12 bases map to TRBD2. This CDR3 region has 16 residues. V was pared by 6 bases and J by 0 bases, with 4 bases of the junction left unmatched. Germline CDR1 is MNHEY and CDR2 is SMNVEV (reference sequence). CDR3 residues: CASRYLAGGSTDTQYF. Partial CDR3 DNA: TGTGCCAGCAGATATCTAGCGGGAGGGAGCACAGATACG.

This clone was counted between two and nine times. CDR3 bases read: TGTGCCATCAGTGATGGCCAGGAGGAGACC. Amino acids: CAISDGQEET. The whole CDR3 sequence is CAISDGQEETQYF. The V gene is TRBV10-3, the J gene TRBJ2-5; D is unclear. The CDR3 is cut off 3 residues early in the read; its end comes from the germline J gene. CDR1 ENHRY and CDR2 SYGVKD come from the germline V gene. The CDR3 loop spans 13 amino acids. The V end was cut by 3 bases, the J end by 5 bases, with 10 bases between.

The table lists this clone with many counts. CDR3 region: CASGLGYETQYF. Incomplete CDR3 DNA: TGTGCTAGTGGTCTGGGCTACGAGACC. The V call is TRBV12-5, the J call TRBJ2-5, with unresolved D. Coverage ceases 3 residues before the CDR3 finishes, and the germline J gene fills in the end. The V gene's germline CDR1 is LGHNT and CDR2 FRNRAP. Trimming took off 5 bases at V and 5 bases at J, with 9 bases between the two ends. The CDR3 has 12 residues.

This clone was observed at least ten times. The CDR3 spells CASSVSGTGIYNEQFF. Partial CDR3 DNA: TGTGCCAGTAGTGTCTCCGGGACAGGGATATACAATGAG. The chain carries TRBV19 and TRBJ2-1; 9 positions agree with TRBD1. The observed sequence ends 3 residues before the CDR3 terminus, with the missing tail filled in from the germline J gene. J was trimmed by 4 bases and V by 5 bases; bases with no gene match: 9. Per germline, CDR1 LNHDA and CDR2 SQIVND (reference sequence). CDR3 length equals 16 residues.

Many counts were recorded for this clone. The read is 3 residues too short to cover the CDR3 end, so that end is filled in from the germline J gene. The rearrangement joins TRBV27 to TRBJ2-5; 7 bases agree with TRBD2. The CDR3 contains 14 residues. The V segment lost 4 bases and the J segment 2 bases; nucleotides outside the gene matches: 4. The germline V gene has CDR1 MNHEY and CDR2 SMNVEV (reference sequence). Here the CDR3 reads CASSSSGTQETQYF. Incomplete CDR3 DNA: TGTGCCAGCAGTTCTAGCGGAACACAAGAGACC.

This clone was counted only a few times. Coverage ceases 3 residues before the CDR3 finishes, and the germline J gene fills in the end. The chain has TRBV7-2 and TRBJ1-5, with D tentatively TRBD1 (5 bases). Trimming took off 5 bases at V and 3 bases at J, with 14 bases between the two ends. The CDR3 consists of 15 residues. Per the germline V gene, CDR1 is SGHTA and CDR2 is FQGNSA. Partial CDR3 DNA: TGTGCCAGCAGCCCCGATGGCAGGGACAATCAGCCC. Protein sequence: CASSPDGRDNQP. Given in full, the CDR3 is CASSPDGRDNQPQHF.

The sample holds many counts of this clone. The read comes to an end 3 residues before the CDR3 does, leaving the germline J gene to fill in the end. The chain couples TRBV23-1 to TRBJ1-4, with 9 bases fitting TRBD1. TRBV23-1 is identified as an open reading frame with a role that is uncertain. The CDR3 sequence is 15 residues long. V trimming: 2 bases; J trimming: 7 bases; junction bases outside the gene matches: 5. CDR3 region: CASSQRTGDSEKLFF. Incomplete CDR3 DNA: TGCGCCAGCAGTCAACGGACAGGGGATAGTGAAAAA.

This clone was recorded many times. Sequencing ends 3 residues short of the CDR3 end; the germline J gene provides the rest. V usage is TRBV5-1 and J usage is TRBJ1-4; 9 bases match TRBD1. Trimming cost V 2 bases and J 7 bases; bases outside gene matches: 6. Germline values: CDR1 SGHRS, CDR2 YFSETQ. CDR3 length: 15 amino acids. The CDR3 DNA, read in part, is TGCGCCAGCAGCTTTCGGACAGGGGCGGGTGAAAAA. Translating it yields CASSFRTGAGEK. The full-length CDR3 reads as CASSFRTGAGEKLFF.

This clone was observed at least ten times. The missing CDR3 end, 3 residues past where the read stops, is filled in from the germline J gene. This chain links TRBV7-9 with TRBJ2-7, with D possibly matching TRBD2 (6 bases). CDR1 SEHNR and CDR2 FQNEAQ come from the germline V gene (reference sequence). V lost 1 base, J lost 6 bases, and 10 bases lay in between. There are 13 residues in the CDR3. The CDR3 DNA, read in part, is TGTGCCAGCAGCTTAGAGGAGGGGTCCGAG. It encodes CASSLEEGSE. The complete CDR3 protein is CASSLEEGSEQYF. Variable domain in full (rest from reference TRBV7-9 and TRBJ2-7): DTGVSQNPRHKITKRGQNVTFRCDPISEHNRLYWYRQTLGQGPEFLTYFQNEAQLEKSRLLSDRFSAERPKGSFSTLEIQRTEQGDSAMYLCASSLEEGSEQYFGPGTRLTVT.

This clone was seen a few times. CDR3 loop: CASSLSRGQGGYTF. CDR3 DNA, as far as it was read: TGTGCCAGCAGCTTAAGCAGGGGGCAGGGTGGC. This chain uses TRBV7-2 with TRBJ1-2; TRBD1 matches 8 bases. The CDR3 end falls 3 residues outside the read, so it is completed with the germline J gene. Germline V gives CDR1 SGHTA, CDR2 FQGNSA. This CDR3 spans 14 amino acids. J lost 7 bases, V lost 2 bases, and 6 bases had no gene match.

In its sample, this clone was seen many times. Read data end 3 residues before the CDR3 end; the end is taken from the germline J gene. This sequence joins TRBV6-1 and TRBJ1-3; D ambiguous. The CDR3 length is 16 residues. V dropped 2 bases and J dropped 2 bases, with 13 bases sitting between them. CDR1 is MNHNS, CDR2 SASEGT, per germline. CDR3 amino acids: CASSESLLSPGNTIYF. CDR3 DNA, as far as it was read: TGTGCCAGCAGTGAATCTCTTTTGAGCCCTGGAAACACC.